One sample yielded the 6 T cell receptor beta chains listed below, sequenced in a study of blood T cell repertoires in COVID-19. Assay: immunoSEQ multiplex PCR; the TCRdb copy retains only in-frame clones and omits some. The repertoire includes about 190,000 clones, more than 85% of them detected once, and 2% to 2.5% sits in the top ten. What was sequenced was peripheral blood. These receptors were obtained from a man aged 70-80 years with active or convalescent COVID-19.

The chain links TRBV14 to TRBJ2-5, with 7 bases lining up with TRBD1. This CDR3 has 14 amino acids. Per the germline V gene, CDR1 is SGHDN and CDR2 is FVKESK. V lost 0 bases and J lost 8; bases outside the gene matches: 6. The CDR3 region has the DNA TGTGCCAGCAGCCAAGAAGGGGGCGTTGGCACCCAGTACTTC. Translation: CASSQEGGVGTQYF.

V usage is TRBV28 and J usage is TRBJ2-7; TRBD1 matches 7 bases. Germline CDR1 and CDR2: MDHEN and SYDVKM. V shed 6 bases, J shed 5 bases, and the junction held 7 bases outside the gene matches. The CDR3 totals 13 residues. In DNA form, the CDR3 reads TGTGCCAGCAGACCACGACAGGGCCACGAGCAGTACTTC. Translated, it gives CASRPRQGHEQYF.

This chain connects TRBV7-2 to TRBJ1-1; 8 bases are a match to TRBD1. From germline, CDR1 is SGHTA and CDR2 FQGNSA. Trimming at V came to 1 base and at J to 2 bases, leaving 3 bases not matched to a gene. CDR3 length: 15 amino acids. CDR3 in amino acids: CASSLVSGGNTEAFF. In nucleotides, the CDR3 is TGTGCCAGCAGCTTAGTTTCAGGGGGCAACACTGAAGCTTTCTTT.

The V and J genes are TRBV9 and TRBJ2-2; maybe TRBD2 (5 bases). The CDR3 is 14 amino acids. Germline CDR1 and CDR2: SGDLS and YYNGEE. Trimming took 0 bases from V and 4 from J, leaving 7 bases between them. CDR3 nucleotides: TGTGCCAGCAGCGTAGTCGGGGTCACCGGGGAGCTGTTTTTT. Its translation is CASSVVGVTGELFF.

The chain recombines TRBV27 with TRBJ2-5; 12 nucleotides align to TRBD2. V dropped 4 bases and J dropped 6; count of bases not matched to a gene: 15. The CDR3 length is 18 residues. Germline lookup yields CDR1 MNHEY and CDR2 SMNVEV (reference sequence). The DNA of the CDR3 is TGTGCCAGCAGTTCCAGAGGACTAGCGGGAAAACTTAGGAAGACCCAGTACTTC. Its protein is CASSSRGLAGKLRKTQYF.

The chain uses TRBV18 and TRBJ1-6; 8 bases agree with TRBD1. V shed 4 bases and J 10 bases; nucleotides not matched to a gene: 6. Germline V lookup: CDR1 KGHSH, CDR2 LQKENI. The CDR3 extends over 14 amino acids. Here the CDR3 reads CASSQGQGASPLHF. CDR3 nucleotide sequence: TGTGCCAGCTCACAAGGACAGGGCGCCTCACCCCTCCACTTT.